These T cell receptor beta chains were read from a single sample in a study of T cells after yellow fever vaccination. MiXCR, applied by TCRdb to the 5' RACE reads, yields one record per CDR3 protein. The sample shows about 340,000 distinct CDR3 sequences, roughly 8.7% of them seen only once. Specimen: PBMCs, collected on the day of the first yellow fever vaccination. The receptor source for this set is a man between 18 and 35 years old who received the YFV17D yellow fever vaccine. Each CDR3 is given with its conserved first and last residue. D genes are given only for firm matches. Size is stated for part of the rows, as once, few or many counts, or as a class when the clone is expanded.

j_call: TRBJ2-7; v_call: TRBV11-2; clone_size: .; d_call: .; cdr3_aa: CASSLVVDEQYF; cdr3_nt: TGTGCCAGCAGCTTAGTCGTTGACGAGCAGTACTTC
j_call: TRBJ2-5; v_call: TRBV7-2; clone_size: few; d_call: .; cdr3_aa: CASSLTTETQYF; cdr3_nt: TGTGCCAGCAGCTTAACCACCGAGACCCAGTACTTC
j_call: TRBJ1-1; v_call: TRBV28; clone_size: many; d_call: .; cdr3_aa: CASSPGYTEAFF; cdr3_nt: TGTGCCAGCAGCCCGGGGTACACTGAAGCTTTCTTT
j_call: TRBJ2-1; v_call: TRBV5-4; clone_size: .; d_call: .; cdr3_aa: CASSHGGGSSYNEQFF; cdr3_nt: TGTGCCAGCAGCCATGGAGGGGGGAGCTCCTACAATGAGCAGTTCTTC
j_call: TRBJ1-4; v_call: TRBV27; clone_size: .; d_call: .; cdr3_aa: CASGGDSVKLFF; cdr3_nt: TGTGCCAGCGGGGGAGATTCGGTGAAACTGTTTTTT
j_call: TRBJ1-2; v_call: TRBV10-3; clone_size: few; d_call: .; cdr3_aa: CAISVGGANYGYTF; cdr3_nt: TGTGCCATCAGTGTAGGGGGGGCTAACTATGGCTACACCTTC
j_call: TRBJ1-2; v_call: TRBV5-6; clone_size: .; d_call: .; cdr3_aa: CASSPSSRASRGGYTF; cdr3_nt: TGTGCCAGCAGCCCAAGCTCCCGGGCCTCACGGGGTGGCTACACCTTC
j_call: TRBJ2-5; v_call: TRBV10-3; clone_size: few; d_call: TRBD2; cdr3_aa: CAIRRTSGGKETQYF; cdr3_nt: TGTGCCATCAGGCGGACTAGCGGGGGGAAAGAGACCCAGTACTTC
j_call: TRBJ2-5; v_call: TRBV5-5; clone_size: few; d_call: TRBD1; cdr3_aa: CASSGGWTGAILRETQYF; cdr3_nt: TGTGCCAGCAGCGGTGGTTGGACAGGGGCTATTTTAAGGGAGACCCAGTACTTC
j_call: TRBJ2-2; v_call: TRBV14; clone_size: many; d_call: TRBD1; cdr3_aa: CASSRLTGGRTGELFF; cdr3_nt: TGTGCCAGCAGCCGCCTGACAGGGGGCCGCACCGGGGAGCTGTTTTTT
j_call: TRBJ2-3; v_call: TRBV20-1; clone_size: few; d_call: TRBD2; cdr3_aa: CSAPSGGAGTDTQYF; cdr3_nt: TGCAGTGCTCCTAGCGGGGGGGCAGGCACAGATACGCAGTATTTT
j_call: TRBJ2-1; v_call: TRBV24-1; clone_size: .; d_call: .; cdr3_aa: CATSDFLRNEQFF; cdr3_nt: TGTGCCACCAGTGATTTCCTCCGAAATGAGCAGTTCTTC
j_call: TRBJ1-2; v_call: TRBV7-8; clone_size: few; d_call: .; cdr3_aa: CASRGPGWGYTF; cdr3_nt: TGTGCCAGTCGGGGGCCGGGCTGGGGCTACACCTTC
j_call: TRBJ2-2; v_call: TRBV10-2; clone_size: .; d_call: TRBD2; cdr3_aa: CATHATSGGFNTGELFF; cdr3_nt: TGCGCCACCCACGCGACTAGCGGGGGCTTCAACACCGGGGAGCTGTTTTTT
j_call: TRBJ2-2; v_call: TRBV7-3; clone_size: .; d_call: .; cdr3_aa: CASSLEGVETGELFF; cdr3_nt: TGTGCCAGCAGCTTAGAGGGGGTGGAAACCGGGGAGCTGTTTTTT